This TCR beta chain was found in a study of cytotoxic CD8 clonotypes in ibrutinib-treated CLL. The ends were cut back, 5 bases at V and 4 bases at J, with 6 bases in the middle. This CDR3 is 12 amino acids long. The germline gives CDR1 SEHNR, CDR2 FQNEAQ (reference sequence). Sequencing was performed with immunoSEQ multiplex PCR; in TCRdb, only in-frame clones are kept and a portion is missing. In the table there are some 140,000 clones, less than 90% of which are singletons. This chain connects TRBV7-9 to TRBJ1-5, with D uncertain. The specimen comprised PBMCs, sampled after 24 months of ibrutinib treatment. This receptor was identified in a human donor with chronic lymphocytic leukemia. CDR3 amino acids: CASSPPNQPQHF. The DNA of the CDR3 is TGTGCCAGCAGCCCACCTAATCAGCCCCAGCATTTT.